A selection of T cell receptor beta chains follows, all from one sample in a study of human T cells and chemical hapten exposure. TCRdb redid the calling of the RACE reads with MiXCR, one entry per CDR3 protein. The sample holds fewer than 350,000 distinct CDR3 sequences, over 7.5% seen once. The sample here was whole blood, taken in connection with sensitization to the hapten diphenylcyclopropenone (DPC). Source of these receptors: a man aged 18-30 years with alopecia areata. Some clones in this sample may be carry-over from other donors' samples. CDR3s include the opening cysteine and the closing phenylalanine or tryptophan. Each record gives: clone size, D gene, V gene, J gene, CDR3 length, CDR3 DNA, CDR3 protein. A D gene is named only where the DNA matches it firmly. A row's size may be missing; if present it is once, few, many or a size class.

abundance: many; d_gene: NA; v_gene: TRBV7-9; j_gene: TRBJ2-1; len: 12; CDR3nt: TGTGCCAGCAGCCCGCGACAGAATGAGCAGTTCTTC; CDR3aa: CASSPRQNEQFF
abundance: few; d_gene: NA; v_gene: TRBV21-1; j_gene: TRBJ2-1; len: 12; CDR3nt: TGTGCCAGCAGCGGCAACAGGGATGAGCAGTTCTTC; CDR3aa: CASSGNRDEQFF
abundance: NA; d_gene: NA; v_gene: TRBV11-2; j_gene: TRBJ2-2; len: 18; CDR3nt: TGTGCCAGCAGCTCCGGTACCTACCAGGGACGGAACACCGGGGAGCTGTTTTTT; CDR3aa: CASSSGTYQGRNTGELFF
abundance: few; d_gene: NA; v_gene: TRBV10-1; j_gene: TRBJ1-2; len: 13; CDR3nt: TGCGCCAGCAGTGATTATCGGGCAGGTGGCTACACCTTC; CDR3aa: CASSDYRAGGYTF
abundance: NA; d_gene: NA; v_gene: TRBV7-2; j_gene: TRBJ1-1; len: 16; CDR3nt: TGTGCCAGCAGCTTAGTAAGGTATACAGGTAACACTGAAGCTTTCTTT; CDR3aa: CASSLVRYTGNTEAFF
abundance: many; d_gene: TRBD1; v_gene: TRBV7-2; j_gene: TRBJ2-1; len: 14; CDR3nt: TGTGCCAGCAGCGGCCGGGACAGCCCCCCTGAGCAGTTCTTC; CDR3aa: CASSGRDSPPEQFF
abundance: NA; d_gene: TRBD2; v_gene: TRBV10-1; j_gene: TRBJ2-5; len: 13; CDR3nt: TGCGCCAGCAGCGGACTAGCGGGAGAGACCCAGTACTTC; CDR3aa: CASSGLAGETQYF
abundance: few; d_gene: NA; v_gene: TRBV7-9; j_gene: TRBJ1-1; len: 13; CDR3nt: TGTGCCAGCAGCTTAGTCGGTAGGGTATCAGCTTTCTTT; CDR3aa: CASSLVGRVSAFF
abundance: NA; d_gene: TRBD1; v_gene: TRBV6-5; j_gene: TRBJ1-2; len: 16; CDR3nt: TGTGCCAGCACCCCCGGGGGACAGGTCTTTAACTATGGCTACACCTTC; CDR3aa: CASTPGGQVFNYGYTF
abundance: NA; d_gene: NA; v_gene: TRBV6-2/TRBV6-3; j_gene: TRBJ1-1; len: 13; CDR3nt: TGTGCCAGCAGCATAAGAAAGAACACTGAAGCTTTCTTT; CDR3aa: CASSIRKNTEAFF
abundance: NA; d_gene: NA; v_gene: TRBV27; j_gene: TRBJ2-5; len: 14; CDR3nt: TGTGCCAGCAGTTGGGGGTGGGGTACAGAGACCCAGTACTTC; CDR3aa: CASSWGWGTETQYF